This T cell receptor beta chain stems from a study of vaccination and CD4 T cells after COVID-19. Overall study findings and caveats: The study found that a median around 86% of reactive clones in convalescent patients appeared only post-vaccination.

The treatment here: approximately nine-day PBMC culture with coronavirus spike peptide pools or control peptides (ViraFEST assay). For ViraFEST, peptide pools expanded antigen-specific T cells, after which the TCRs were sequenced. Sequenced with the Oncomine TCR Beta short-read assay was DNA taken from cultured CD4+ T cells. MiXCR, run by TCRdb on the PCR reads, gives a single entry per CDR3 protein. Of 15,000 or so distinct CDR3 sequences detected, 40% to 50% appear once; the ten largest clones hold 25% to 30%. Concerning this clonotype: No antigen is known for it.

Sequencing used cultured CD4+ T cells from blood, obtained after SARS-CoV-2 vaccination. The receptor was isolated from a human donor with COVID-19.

The CDR3 nucleotides read TGTGCCTGGAGTGTTCTTCAGGGGGCAACCGGGGAGCTGTTTTTT. Residues: CAWSVLQGATGELFF. This sequence joins TRBV30 and TRBJ2-2; 8 nucleotides agree with TRBD1. The CDR3 totals 15 residues. Germline-derived CDR1 and CDR2 are GTSNPN and SVGIG (reference sequence). The trim removed 0 bases at V and 5 bases at J, leaving 5 bases unmatched.